The 32 T cell receptor beta chains below come from one sample, sequenced in a study of cytomegalovirus exposure and HLA in healthy donors. Researchers ran the PCR with 60 Vbeta and 13 Jbeta primers. The protocol was immunoSEQ multiplex PCR, while the TCRdb copy is restricted to in-frame clones and leaves out a portion. The repertoire holds about 170,000 clones, with around 80% as singletons. The material sequenced was PBMCs. The receptors originated from a male donor in good health and CMV-seronegative.

The chain recombines TRBV6-1 with TRBJ2-1; the D gene is possibly TRBD2 (5 bases). Trimming took 6 bases from V and 5 from J, leaving 11 bases between them. Looked up from germline, CDR1 is MNHNS and CDR2 is SASEGT. The CDR3 runs 13 residues. The CDR3 loop reads CASRSGPHNEQFF. The DNA for the CDR3 is TGTGCCAGCAGGAGCGGACCACACAATGAGCAGTTCTTC.

The DNA for the CDR3 is TGTGCCAGCAGCTCCTATGGCTCCTACAATGAGCAGTTCTTC. Encoded protein: CASSSYGSYNEQFF. V and J are TRBV13 and TRBJ2-1, with no clear D. The V end lost 4 bases, the J end lost 0 bases, and 7 bases lay between the germline ends. CDR3 length equals 14 residues. Germline CDR1 PRHDT, CDR2 FYEKMQ (reference sequence).

The chain links TRBV19 to TRBJ1-2; possible D gene TRBD1, 6 bases. The CDR3 is 14 amino acids. Trimming left V 5 bases short and J 3 bases short, with 13 bases between. Germline CDR1 LNHDA, CDR2 SQIVND (reference sequence). CDR3 protein: CASSGQGNHYGYTF. The CDR3 coding sequence is TGTGCCAGTAGTGGGCAGGGGAACCACTATGGCTACACCTTC.

The gene calls are TRBV10-3 and TRBJ2-5; 11 nucleotides line up with TRBD2. The CDR3 runs 16 residues. CDR1 is ENHRY and CDR2 is SYGVKD in the germline V gene. J was trimmed by 5 bases and V by 0 bases; bases with no gene match: 5. CDR3 coding DNA: TGTGCCATCAGTGAGTCGAAACTAGCGGGGGCGGAGACCCAGTACTTC. Translating gives CAISESKLAGAETQYF.

The chain joins TRBV5-4 to TRBJ2-7; 7 bases are shared with TRBD1. This CDR3 comprises 14 residues. Per germline, CDR1 SGHNT and CDR2 YYREEE (reference sequence). The junction had 11 bases not matched to a gene; V was cut back by 9 bases and J by 2 bases. The CDR3 sequence is CATWDSRNAYEQYF. The CDR3 DNA reads TGTGCCACCTGGGACAGTCGCAATGCCTACGAGCAGTACTTC.

V is TRBV28 and J is TRBJ2-7; TRBD2 aligns across 10 bases. The CDR3 is 15 amino acids. CDR1 and CDR2 (germline): MDHEN, SYDVKM. V lost 5 bases and J lost 2; bases outside the gene matches: 6. CDR3 nucleotides: TGTGCCAGCAGTGTTAGCGGGGGGAACACCTACGAGCAGTACTTC. It is translated as CASSVSGGNTYEQYF.

The rearrangement uses TRBV5-1 and TRBJ2-1; 9 bases map to TRBD1. The germline V gene has CDR1 SGHRS and CDR2 YFSETQ. With V trimmed by 2 bases and J by 5 bases, 8 bases remained unmatched. There are 16 residues in the CDR3. The CDR3, as DNA: TGCGCCAGCAGCTTCCTATCGGGACAGGGAAACAATGAGCAGTTCTTC. It yields the protein CASSFLSGQGNNEQFF. Complete variable domain (other parts from reference TRBV5-1 and TRBJ2-1): KAGVTQTPRYLIKTRGQQVTLSCSPISGHRSVSWYQQTPGQGLQFLFEYFSETQRNKGNFPGRFSGRQFSNSRSEMNVSTLELGDSALYLCASSFLSGQGNNEQFFGPGTRLTVL.

This clone was recorded a few times. The J gene is TRBJ1-2, the V gene TRBV5-1; D may be TRBD1 (5 bases). The CDR3 runs 18 residues. Germline assignment: CDR1 SGHRS and CDR2 YFSETQ. Trimming shortened V by 4 bases and J by 3 bases, and 25 bases separated the two germline ends. The CDR3 loop is CASSAQPSLREGDYGYTF. CDR3 sequence (DNA): TGCGCCAGCAGCGCGCAACCCAGCCTCAGGGAAGGAGACTATGGCTACACCTTC.

The chain uses TRBV5-1 and TRBJ2-7; TRBD1 agrees at 9 bases. Germline V lookup: CDR1 SGHRS, CDR2 YFSETQ. This CDR3 has 18 residues. Trimming removed 0 bases from V and 5 bases from J; junction bases left unmatched: 15. This chain's CDR3 is CASSLGTFVQGASHEQYF. The CDR3 DNA reads TGCGCCAGCAGCTTGGGTACGTTTGTACAGGGGGCTTCCCACGAGCAGTACTTC.

The chain employs TRBV5-8 and TRBJ2-1, with 7 nucleotides matching TRBD1. This CDR3 has 18 amino acids. The germline V gene has CDR1 SGHTS and CDR2 YDEGEE. V lost 4 bases and J lost 2; bases outside the gene matches: 15. The CDR3 loop reads CASSQKQGSSAPYNEQFF. CDR3 in DNA: TGTGCCAGCAGCCAGAAACAGGGGAGTTCTGCTCCCTACAATGAGCAGTTCTTC. Using reference TRBV5-8 and TRBJ2-1 for the parts outside the CDR3, the full variable domain is EAGVTQSPTHLIKTRGQQATLRCSPISGHTSVYWYQQALGLGLQFLLWYDEGEERNRGNFPPRFSGRQFPNYSSELNVNALELEDSALYLCASSQKQGSSAPYNEQFFGPGTRLTVL.

This clone was observed a handful of times. The chain uses TRBV5-4 and TRBJ2-1, with D unresolved. The CDR3 loop spans 13 amino acids. Germline V gene sequence: CDR1 SGHNT, CDR2 YYREEE (reference sequence). V was trimmed by 1 base and J by 6 bases, leaving 8 bases between them. DNA of the CDR3: TGTGCCAGCAGCTTGTATCGACTCAATGAGCAGTTCTTC. Translating it yields CASSLYRLNEQFF. Full variable domain (remainder filled in from reference TRBV5-4 and TRBJ2-1): ETGVTQSPTHLIKTRGQQVTLRCSSQSGHNTVSWYQQALGQGPQFIFQYYREEENGRGNFPPRFSGLQFPNYSSELNVNALELDDSALYLCASSLYRLNEQFFGPGTRLTVL.

J is TRBJ1-3 and V is TRBV5-1; no clear D. Germline assignment: CDR1 SGHRS and CDR2 YFSETQ. There are 16 residues in the CDR3. Trimming stripped 0 bases from V and 0 bases from J, with 10 bases between. The CDR3 nucleotides are TGCGCCAGCAGCTTGGAAGAATTGAGCTCTGGAAACACCATATATTTT. Translated, it gives CASSLEELSSGNTIYF.

The chain uses TRBV5-4 and TRBJ2-1; possibly TRBD2 for D (5 bases). CDR1 and CDR2 from the germline V gene are SGHNT and YYREEE (reference sequence). Trimming removed 2 bases at V and 6 bases at J, with 15 bases between. The CDR3 sequence is 15 residues long. The CDR3 bases are TGTGCCAGCAGCTTCGGCCCCACCGAGGGCAATGAGCAGTTCTTC. It is translated as CASSFGPTEGNEQFF.

This rearrangement joins TRBV5-1 to TRBJ2-6; no clear D. The CDR3 consists of 15 residues. From germline, CDR1 is SGHRS and CDR2 YFSETQ. The germline V and J ends were trimmed by 4 bases and 0 bases, with 8 bases remaining between them. CDR3 sequence (DNA): TGCGCCAGCAGCCCACGAGCCTCTGGGGCCAACGTCCTGACTTTC. It is translated as CASSPRASGANVLTF.

The V gene is TRBV7-9, the J gene TRBJ1-6, with D perhaps matching TRBD1 (5 bases). V was trimmed by 8 bases and J by 7 bases, leaving 12 bases between them. This CDR3 contains 13 residues. From germline, CDR1 is SEHNR and CDR2 FQNEAQ (reference sequence). CDR3 DNA: TGTGCCAGCCGGGGGGTTACGAATTCACCCCTCCACTTT. Translating gives CASRGVTNSPLHF.

The chain joins TRBV7-8 to TRBJ1-5, with 12 bases that match TRBD1. V was clipped by 1 base and J by 6 bases; unmatched bases: 4. CDR1 and CDR2 from the germline V gene are SGHVS and FQNEAQ. The CDR3 is made up of 16 amino acids. The DNA of the CDR3 is TGTGCCAGCAGCTTAGAGGGACAGGGGGCTCTTCAGCCCCAGCATTTT. It codes for CASSLEGQGALQPQHF.

The V gene is TRBV30, the J gene TRBJ1-6, with no clear D. Germline V gene lookup returns CDR1 GTSNPN and CDR2 SVGIG (reference sequence). The CDR3 is 12 amino acids. V lost 2 bases and J 7 bases, leaving 6 bases between the germline ends. CDR3: CAWSPVNSPLHF. The DNA of the CDR3 is TGTGCCTGGAGTCCTGTCAATTCACCCCTCCACTTT.

The DNA for the CDR3 is TGTGCCAGCAGGGAGGGGACAGAAGTCAACGAGCAGTACTTC. Protein: CASREGTEVNEQYF. This chain links TRBV6-1 with TRBJ2-7; TRBD1 might be the D (7 bases). CDR1 is MNHNS, CDR2 SASEGT, per germline. With 6 bases removed from V and 5 bases from J, the gap between germline ends came to 17 bases. CDR3 length: 14 residues.

The rearrangement links TRBV6-6 to TRBJ1-2; 10 nucleotides align to TRBD1. This CDR3 is built from 15 residues. Germline V gene sequence: CDR1 MNHNY, CDR2 SVGAGI (reference sequence). V lost 5 bases, J lost 6 bases, and 9 bases stayed unmatched. The CDR3 here is CASSQDRGEGHGYTF. In DNA form, the CDR3 reads TGTGCCAGCAGTCAGGACAGGGGGGAAGGGCATGGCTACACCTTC.

The V and J genes are TRBV7-9 and TRBJ2-3; possibly TRBD2 for D (6 bases). The CDR3 contains 16 residues. V shed 4 bases and J shed 1 base, with 15 bases lying between them. The germline CDR1 and CDR2 sequences are SEHNR and FQNEAQ (reference sequence). CDR3 region: CASSSLGPGGTDTQYF. CDR3 in DNA: TGTGCCAGCAGCTCCCTGGGGCCGGGGGGCACAGATACGCAGTATTTT.

CDR3 coding DNA: TGTGCCAGCAGGACCGGGACAGGGCTCACCGGGGAGCTGTTTTTT. Translating gives CASRTGTGLTGELFF. The chain recombines TRBV28 with TRBJ2-2; TRBD1 agrees at 9 bases. Germline V gene sequence: CDR1 MDHEN, CDR2 SYDVKM. The CDR3 has 15 amino acids. Germline trimming cut 6 bases from V and 4 bases from J; bases unmatched to any gene: 6.

The chain employs TRBV29-1 and TRBJ1-5; D call uncertain. The CDR3 runs 12 residues. The V gene's germline CDR1 is SQVTM and CDR2 ANQGSEA. V lost 3 bases and J lost 5, with 8 bases in between. The CDR3 sequence: CSVDSAYQPQHF. The CDR3 DNA is TGCAGCGTTGACAGCGCTTATCAGCCCCAGCATTTT.

This clone was seen only a few times. Here the CDR3 reads CASSVEHTGELFF. CDR3 sequence (DNA): TGTGCCAGCAGCGTAGAGCACACCGGGGAGCTGTTTTTT. The chain links TRBV9 to TRBJ2-2; no definite D call. V shed 0 bases and J shed 3 bases, with 3 bases lying between them. Germline V gives CDR1 SGDLS, CDR2 YYNGEE. This CDR3 spans 13 amino acids.

The chain is built from TRBV4-1 and TRBJ2-6; D is unresolved. The germline gives CDR1 MGHRA, CDR2 YSYEKL. The V gene lost 4 bases and the J gene lost 1 base, with 8 bases spanning the gap. The CDR3 has 15 amino acids. The CDR3 nucleotides read TGCGCCAGCAGCCGACTCGGATCTGGGGCCAACGTCCTGACTTTC. As protein: CASSRLGSGANVLTF.

CDR3: CASSLAAGNTEAFF. DNA for the CDR3: TGCGCCAGCAGCTTGGCCGCAGGGAACACTGAAGCTTTCTTT. The chain has TRBV5-1 and TRBJ1-1; D unresolved. The germline CDR1 and CDR2 sequences are SGHRS and YFSETQ. Trimming pared 0 bases from V and 1 base from J, leaving 7 bases between. This CDR3 has 14 residues.

V gene TRBV5-6 combines with J gene TRBJ1-1, with TRBD1 matching 8 bases. V lost 4 bases, J lost 1 base, and 9 bases stayed unmatched. The CDR3 totals 16 residues. Germline CDR1 SGHDT, CDR2 YYEEEE. CDR3 nucleotides: TGTGCCAGCAGCACACGTCCCGGGACAGGGAACACTGAAGCTTTCTTT. Translated: CASSTRPGTGNTEAFF.

The chain links TRBV18 to TRBJ2-7, with D perhaps TRBD2 (7 bases). Germline values: CDR1 KGHSH, CDR2 LQKENI. Trimming stripped 2 bases from V and 2 bases from J, with 13 bases between. The CDR3 contains 15 residues. The CDR3 reads CASSPLGGVTYEQYF. The CDR3 bases are TGTGCCAGCTCACCATTAGGGGGGGTTACCTACGAGCAGTACTTC.

This clone was counted a single time. This chain links TRBV10-3 with TRBJ1-2, with a tentative D call TRBD1 (5 bases). Germline values: CDR1 ENHRY, CDR2 SYGVKD. The CDR3 sequence is 15 residues long. V was clipped by 0 bases and J by 4 bases, with 12 bases between them. The CDR3 reads CAISESRQFAYGYTF. DNA of the CDR3: TGTGCCATCAGTGAGTCCAGACAGTTTGCCTATGGCTACACCTTC.

This clone showed up just a few times. The CDR3, as DNA: TGTGCCAGCAGGAGGACAGGAAGCTCCTACGAGCAGTACTTC. Translated: CASRRTGSSYEQYF. The chain uses TRBV6-1 and TRBJ2-7; 7 bases agree with TRBD1. J was trimmed by 0 bases and V by 6 bases; bases with no gene match: 5. Germline CDR1 MNHNS, CDR2 SASEGT. The CDR3 is 14 residues long.

J is TRBJ2-7 and V is TRBV5-1; D may be TRBD1 (6 bases). The V gene lost 0 bases and the J gene lost 2 bases, with 15 bases spanning the gap. The germline V gene encodes CDR1 SGHRS and CDR2 YFSETQ. The CDR3 extends over 16 amino acids. The CDR3 DNA reads TGCGCCAGCAGCTTGGGGGGCGGCAGGGGAACCTACGAGCAGTACTTC. It translates to CASSLGGGRGTYEQYF. Variable domain in full (rest from reference TRBV5-1 and TRBJ2-7): KAGVTQTPRYLIKTRGQQVTLSCSPISGHRSVSWYQQTPGQGLQFLFEYFSETQRNKGNFPGRFSGRQFSNSRSEMNVSTLELGDSALYLCASSLGGGRGTYEQYFGPGTRLTVT.

The chain carries TRBV30 and TRBJ1-6; 8 bases match TRBD1. Losses at the gene ends were 7 bases for V and 9 bases for J; bases not matched to a gene: 11. This CDR3 is 14 amino acids long. The germline gives CDR1 GTSNPN, CDR2 SVGIG (reference sequence). CDR3: CAFQRTGNSSPLHF. CDR3 DNA: TGTGCCTTCCAGCGGACAGGGAACAGTTCACCCCTCCACTTT.

CDR3 sequence reads: CATSRLNRGHYEQYF. Here the CDR3 DNA reads TGTGCCACCAGCAGGTTAAACAGGGGGCACTACGAGCAGTACTTC. V gene TRBV15 combines with J gene TRBJ2-7, with 9 bases identical to TRBD1. Germline CDR1 reads LNHNV; CDR2 reads YYDKDF (reference sequence). The CDR3 runs 15 residues. V lost 3 bases, J lost 3 bases, and 6 bases stayed unmatched.